The 9 T cell receptor beta chains below were found in one sample sequenced in a study of OX40 agonist ivuxolimab in advanced cancers. Profiling relied on immunoSEQ multiplex PCR, and the TCRdb table lists in-frame clones only, not all of them. The repertoire holds roughly 69,000 clones, with about 90% as singletons. This specimen consisted of CD4+ or CD8+ T cells sorted from blood, obtained in a trial of the OX40 agonist ivuxolimab. The receptors were sampled from an adult with an advanced solid tumor such as melanoma, head and neck, liver or kidney cancer.

The chain is built from TRBV14 and TRBJ2-3; 7 positions agree with TRBD2. Germline assignment: CDR1 SGHDN and CDR2 FVKESK. This CDR3 has 16 amino acids. V lost 1 base and J lost 2; bases outside the gene matches: 6. In DNA form, the CDR3 reads TGTGCCAGCAGCCAAGGTTGGGGGAGGGCCACAGATACGCAGTATTTT. Protein: CASSQGWGRATDTQYF.

The DNA of the CDR3 is TGTGCCAGCAGCTTAAGGGGAGTGGGATCCTACAATGAGCAGTTCTTC. Its translation: CASSLRGVGSYNEQFF. This rearrangement joins TRBV7-8 to TRBJ2-1, with D perhaps TRBD1 or TRBD2 (5 bases each). The CDR3 contains 16 residues. V lost 2 bases, J lost 1 base, and 12 bases lay in between. Germline lookup yields CDR1 SGHVS and CDR2 FQNEAQ.

This chain joins TRBV2 and TRBJ2-5; TRBD2 agrees at 10 bases. The CDR3 is made up of 16 amino acids. From germline, CDR1 is SNHLY and CDR2 FYNNEI. The junction had 7 bases not matched to a gene; V was cut back by 6 bases and J by 0 bases. The CDR3 DNA reads as TGTGCCAGCAGCTTCCAGGGACTAGCGAACCAAGAGACCCAGTACTTC. Its translation is CASSFQGLANQETQYF.

The chain joins TRBV27 to TRBJ2-7; 10 nucleotides agree with TRBD2. Germline loops: CDR1 MNHEY, CDR2 SMNVEV (reference sequence). After removal of 3 bases from V and 4 bases from J, the junction contained 3 bases not matched to a gene. This CDR3 is built from 14 residues. This CDR3 is CASSFLTSGYEQYF. The CDR3 coding sequence is TGTGCCAGCAGTTTTTTGACTAGCGGGTACGAGCAGTACTTC.

CDR3 loop: CASSYDRGTYEQYF. In DNA, the CDR3 is TGTGCCAGCAGCTATGACAGGGGTACCTACGAGCAGTACTTC. This sequence joins TRBV7-2 and TRBJ2-7; TRBD1 matches at 8 bases. Germline V lookup: CDR1 SGHTA, CDR2 FQGNSA. The CDR3 covers 14 residues. The junction had 4 bases not matched to a gene; V was cut back by 4 bases and J by 2 bases. The variable domain in full, completed from reference TRBV7-2 and TRBJ2-7, reads GAGVSQSPSNKVTEKGKDVELRCDPISGHTALYWYRQSLGQGLEFLIYFQGNSAPDKSGLPSDRFSAERTGGSVSTLTIQRTQQEDSAVYLCASSYDRGTYEQYFGPGTRLTVT.

This clone came up a few times. The chain uses TRBV5-5 and TRBJ1-4; D remains unclear. Trimming took 4 bases from V and 8 from J, leaving 9 bases between them. Germline CDR1 SGHKS, CDR2 YYEKEE (reference sequence). The CDR3 consists of 12 residues. This CDR3 reads CASSPSREKLFF. The CDR3 coding sequence is TGTGCCAGCAGCCCCTCTAGGGAAAAACTGTTTTTT. The whole variable domain, remainder taken from reference TRBV5-5 and TRBJ1-4, is DAGVTQSPTHLIKTRGQQVTLRCSPISGHKSVSWYQQVLGQGPQFIFQYYEKEERGRGNFPDRFSARQFPNYSSELNVNALLLGDSALYLCASSPSREKLFFGSGTQLSVL.

The chain employs TRBV20-1 and TRBJ2-7; D is unclear. The CDR3 has 11 residues. The germline gives CDR1 DFQATT, CDR2 SNEGSKA (reference sequence). V was clipped by 3 bases and J by 3 bases, with 6 bases between them. CDR3 bases: TGCAGTGCTAGTTCTCACTACGAGCAGTACTTC. Translated, it gives CSASSHYEQYF.

The chain uses TRBV6-4 and TRBJ1-2; 9 bases map to TRBD1. Germline-derived CDR1 and CDR2 are MRHNA and SNTAGT. The length of the CDR3 is 13 residues. V gave up 3 bases and J gave up 8 bases; unmatched junction bases: 4. In nucleotides, the CDR3 is TGTGCCAGCAGTGAAACAGGGGGCGACGGCTACACCTTC. Its protein product is CASSETGGDGYTF.

In nucleotides, the CDR3 is TGCAGCGTTGGGACAGACAATCAGCCCCAGCATTTT. It codes for CSVGTDNQPQHF. The gene calls are TRBV29-1 and TRBJ1-5; D may be TRBD1 (6 bases). CDR1 SQVTM and CDR2 ANQGSEA come from the germline V gene. V lost 4 bases, J lost 3 bases, and 7 bases lay in between. This CDR3 spans 12 amino acids.